This T cell receptor beta chain originates from a study of T cells in Graves' hyperthyroidism and ophthalmopathy. The diagnoses drew upon clinical symptoms, serum thyroxine and TRAb, thyroid ultrasound and orbital computed tomography. Study observations and caveats: Median prediction lead before ophthalmopathy onset was 5.5 to 7 months with the model.

RNA transcripts provided the source from which TCR beta CDR3 regions were amplified. The primer set for the first-round RT-PCR of the TCR CDR3 was HTBI. Each CDR3 protein gets one entry after TCRdb re-called the multiplex PCR reads with MiXCR. The table records a few hundred thousand distinct CDR3 sequences, 14% of them present only once. From germline, CDR1 is SGHTA and CDR2 FQGNSA. V was shortened by 2 bases and J by 6 bases, with 16 bases between the two germline ends. The CDR3 is made up of 16 amino acids. Concerning this clonotype: Its target is unknown.

The sequence was obtained from a woman aged 18-29 years with Graves' hyperthyroidism. The sequencing sample was made of blood. The chain combines TRBV7-2 with TRBJ2-2; D is unresolved. CDR3 sequence reads: CASSLNPTWIAGELFF. In DNA, the CDR3 is TGTGCCAGCAGCTTAAACCCCACGTGGATCGCCGGGGAGCTGTTTTTT.